This T cell receptor beta chain came from a study of OX40 agonist ivuxolimab in advanced cancers. Looked up from germline, CDR1 is MDHEN and CDR2 is SYDVKM. The length of the CDR3 is 15 residues. Trimming took off 8 bases at V and 0 bases at J, with 16 bases between the two ends. Clones were sequenced by immunoSEQ multiplex PCR, and TCRdb holds only the in-frame ones, with some missing. Found here are some 100,000 clones, around nine tenths of them singletons; the top ten hold 0.75% to 0.95%. The TCR was taken from an adult with an advanced solid tumor such as melanoma, head and neck, liver or kidney cancer. The starting material was CD4+ or CD8+ T cells sorted from blood, obtained in a trial of the OX40 agonist ivuxolimab. This chain links TRBV28 with TRBJ1-1; a possible D gene is TRBD1 (6 bases). CDR3 loop: CASGPGGLLNTEAFF. CDR3 coding DNA: TGTGCCAGCGGGCCCGGGGGGCTACTGAACACTGAAGCTTTCTTT.